These 9 T cell receptor beta chains were sequenced from one sample in a study of Graves' ophthalmopathy and Graves' hyperthyroidism. The authors amplified TCR beta CDR3 regions from RNA transcripts. An initial RT-PCR round employing HTBI primers preceded a second-round multiplex PCR. Each CDR3 protein gets one entry after TCRdb re-called the multiplex PCR reads with MiXCR. The repertoire has over 150,000 distinct CDR3 sequences, less than 45% of them found once; the top ten carry 5.8%. Sample: peripheral blood. The source of these receptors is a woman aged 35 to 49 with Graves' ophthalmopathy.

The CDR3 sequence: CSATRGAGEYEQYF. As DNA, the CDR3 is TGCAGTGCTACCCGGGGGGCAGGCGAATACGAGCAGTACTTC. This chain uses TRBV20-1 with TRBJ2-7; tentatively, D is TRBD2 (7 bases). Germline CDR1 is DFQATT and CDR2 is SNEGSKA (reference sequence). V lost 4 bases and J 4 bases, leaving 17 bases between the germline ends. The CDR3 contains 14 residues.

CDR3 nucleotides: TGTGCCAGCAGTTACCTCGACAGGCAAGGGAGTATCAACCAAGAGACCCAGTACTTC. This gives the protein CASSYLDRQGSINQETQYF. The V gene is TRBV6-2 or TRBV6-3, the J gene TRBJ2-5; TRBD1 might be the D (6 bases). CDR1 is MNHEY, CDR2 SVGEGT, per germline. V was trimmed by 2 bases and J by 0 bases, leaving 22 bases between them. The CDR3 consists of 19 residues.

V usage is TRBV12-3 or TRBV12-4 and J usage is TRBJ1-1, with unresolved D. The V end was cut by 6 bases, the J end by 1 base, with 18 bases between. The CDR3 runs to 16 residues. CDR3 protein: CASSTSTTATNTEAFF. The CDR3, as DNA: TGTGCCAGCAGCACCTCGACCACAGCAACGAACACTGAAGCTTTCTTT.

CDR3 residues: CASSPDRVRSYNSPLHF. CDR3 sequence (DNA): TGTGCCAGCAGCCCTGACAGGGTGCGGTCCTATAATTCACCCCTCCACTTT. V and J are TRBV27 and TRBJ1-6, with 7 bases fitting TRBD1. CDR3 length: 17 residues. J was trimmed by 1 base and V by 6 bases; bases with no gene match: 9. Germline CDR1 and CDR2: MNHEY and SMNVEV (reference sequence).

This clonotype was observed a single time. The rearrangement links TRBV6-2 or TRBV6-3 to TRBJ1-1; 9 bases are a match to TRBD1. V lost 0 bases and J lost 1; bases outside the gene matches: 9. CDR1 is MNHEY and CDR2 is SVGEGT in the germline V gene. The CDR3 runs 18 residues. Here the CDR3 reads CASSYSLNRGPTNTEAFF. In DNA, the CDR3 is TGTGCCAGCAGTTACTCCCTTAACAGGGGGCCCACGAACACTGAAGCTTTCTTT.

Many counts were recorded for this clonotype. At one end the junction does not follow the germline gene, possibly because of a read error. This chain joins TRBV11-2 and TRBJ1-2; tentatively, D is TRBD1 (5 bases). The CDR3 runs to 15 residues. Per germline, CDR1 SGHAT and CDR2 FQNNGV. Here the CDR3 DNA reads TGTGCTAGCAGCTTAGATGGAGACAGCCCCTATGGCTACACCTTC. Encoded protein: CASSLDGDSPYGYTF.

The J gene is TRBJ1-1, the V gene TRBV6-1; D call uncertain. The CDR3 covers 14 residues. Trimming removed 4 bases from V and 1 base from J, with 10 bases in between. Germline V CDR1 and CDR2: MNHNS, SASEGT. DNA for the CDR3: TGTGCCAGCAGTGCCAATGCGGGGAACACTGAAGCTTTCTTT. Its protein product is CASSANAGNTEAFF.

This clonotype was observed many times. CDR3 loop: CAICAGSDQPQHF. CDR3 nucleotides: TGTGCCATCTGCGCGGGGTCCGATCAGCCCCAGCATTTT. The V and J genes are TRBV10-3 and TRBJ1-5, with D hard to call. Trimming pared 8 bases from V and 5 bases from J, leaving 13 bases between. The CDR3 extends over 13 amino acids. In germline, CDR1 is ENHRY, CDR2 SYGVKD.

Ten or more counts support this clonotype. This rearrangement joins TRBV6-1 to TRBJ2-2; D may be TRBD1 (7 bases). V lost 6 bases and J lost 3, with 11 bases in between. The CDR3 has 14 amino acids. Germline CDR1 MNHNS, CDR2 SASEGT. The CDR3 DNA reads TGTGCCAGCAGGGACAGGAGGGACACCGGGGAGCTGTTTTTT. Its translation is CASRDRRDTGELFF.